Listed here are 13 T cell receptor beta chains from one sample, sequenced in a study of shared clonotypes between healthy human individuals. Sequenced by immunoSEQ multiplex PCR; TCRdb stores in-frame clones only, minus some. The table lists roughly 1,500,000 clones, 95% to 99% of them singletons. The source material was naive CD4+ T cells sorted from blood. Specified subset: CD45RA+ positively selected. The receptor source for this set is a man aged 30-40 years in good health.

The chain links TRBV28 to TRBJ2-7, with 8 bases lining up with TRBD2. V was clipped by 1 base and J by 5 bases; unmatched bases: 7. The germline gives CDR1 MDHEN, CDR2 SYDVKM. This CDR3 comprises 15 residues. CDR3 nucleotides: TGTGCCAGCAGTTTATCGGGAGCGGGAGAGCACGAGCAGTACTTC. This sequence encodes CASSLSGAGEHEQYF. The full variable domain, completed using reference TRBV28 and TRBJ2-7, is DVKVTQSSRYLVKRTGEKVFLECVQDMDHENMFWYRQDPGLGLRLIYFSYDVKMKEKGDIPEGYSVSREKKERFSLILESASTNQTSMYLCASSLSGAGEHEQYFGPGTRLTVT.

Comments on this clone: Other DNA variants within this sample encode the same CDR3. The chain has TRBV18 and TRBJ1-5; 11 bases agree with TRBD1. J lost 6 bases, V lost 2 bases, and 3 bases had no gene match. The CDR3 consists of 15 residues. Germline V gene data show CDR1 as KGHSH and CDR2 as LQKENI. Here the CDR3 reads CASSPGTGGTQPQHF. CDR3 coding DNA: TGTGCCAGCTCACCAGGGACAGGGGGTACTCAGCCCCAGCATTTT.

This sequence joins TRBV28 and TRBJ1-5; the match to TRBD1 covers 7 bases. This CDR3 has 16 residues. V was clipped by 6 bases and J by 2 bases; unmatched bases: 10. The germline V gene has CDR1 MDHEN and CDR2 SYDVKM. This chain's CDR3 is CASSFAGGQRNQPQHF. CDR3 nucleotide sequence: TGTGCCAGCAGCTTTGCGGGGGGACAGCGCAATCAGCCCCAGCATTTT.

The rearrangement links TRBV6-5 to TRBJ2-1; D gene unclear. CDR1 is MNHEY, CDR2 SVGAGI, per germline. This CDR3 contains 16 residues. V was shortened by 0 bases and J by 5 bases, with 14 bases between the two germline ends. The CDR3 DNA sequence: TGTGCCAGCAGTTACTCGATAGGCCAGGCTAACAATGAGCAGTTCTTC. Its translation: CASSYSIGQANNEQFF.

The chain has TRBV15 and TRBJ1-2; no definite D call. There are 15 residues in the CDR3. Germline values: CDR1 LNHNV, CDR2 YYDKDF (reference sequence). V shed 0 bases and J shed 0 bases, with 8 bases lying between them. The CDR3 coding sequence is TGTGCCACCAGCAGAGATAACGGTGCTAACTATGGCTACACCTTC. This translates into CATSRDNGANYGYTF.

The chain couples TRBV6-6 to TRBJ1-2; TRBD1 is a possible D gene (6 bases). Germline V gene data show CDR1 as MNHNY and CDR2 as SVGAGI (reference sequence). Trimming removed 2 bases at V and 6 bases at J, with 16 bases between. The CDR3 sequence is 15 residues long. Here the CDR3 DNA reads TGTGCCAGCAGTTACACCAAACAGGGATCGGATGGCTACACCTTC. It is translated as CASSYTKQGSDGYTF.

V gene TRBV15 combines with J gene TRBJ2-1; 8 positions agree with TRBD1. The CDR3 extends over 22 amino acids. CDR1 is LNHNV and CDR2 is YYDKDF in the germline V gene (reference sequence). With V trimmed by 5 bases and J by 4 bases, 28 bases remained unmatched. This CDR3 reads CATSPKTGSRTGGGQTYNEQFF. Written as DNA, the CDR3 is TGTGCCACCAGCCCCAAGACGGGGTCTAGAACAGGGGGAGGCCAGACTTACAATGAGCAGTTCTTC.

This clone occurred once. V usage is TRBV5-5 and J usage is TRBJ2-3, with 8 bases that match TRBD2. Trimming removed 1 base from V and 6 bases from J; junction bases left unmatched: 4. The CDR3 loop spans 14 amino acids. Germline-derived CDR1 and CDR2 are SGHKS and YYEKEE (reference sequence). CDR3 amino acids: CASSLIAGHDTQYF. In DNA, the CDR3 is TGTGCCAGCAGCTTGATAGCGGGGCATGATACGCAGTATTTT.

The chain employs TRBV7-6 and TRBJ1-5; D is unclear. This CDR3 has 14 residues. Germline CDR1 is SGHVS and CDR2 is FNYEAQ. Deletions cut 4 bases from V and 2 bases from J, with 9 bases between. The CDR3 here is CASSWREGNQPQHF. CDR3 nucleotide sequence: TGTGCCAGCAGCTGGCGAGAGGGCAATCAGCCCCAGCATTTT.

The chain uses TRBV14 and TRBJ2-7; D perhaps matches TRBD2 (5 bases). Germline CDR1 and CDR2: SGHDN and FVKESK. This CDR3 is built from 16 residues. V was shortened by 0 bases and J by 2 bases, with 14 bases between the two germline ends. This chain's CDR3 is CASSQEKMRAPYEQYF. CDR3 DNA sequence: TGTGCCAGCAGCCAAGAAAAGATGAGGGCGCCCTACGAGCAGTACTTC. The full variable domain, with the rest looked up from reference TRBV14 and TRBJ2-7, is EAGVTQFPSHSVIEKGQTVTLRCDPISGHDNLYWYRRVMGKEIKFLLHFVKESKQDESGMPNNRFLAERTGGTYSTLKVQPAELEDSGVYFCASSQEKMRAPYEQYFGPGTRLTVT.

The gene calls are TRBV6-5 and TRBJ2-2; D call uncertain. Trimming stripped 2 bases from V and 6 bases from J, with 10 bases between. This CDR3 comprises 14 residues. The V gene's germline CDR1 is MNHEY and CDR2 SVGAGI. This CDR3 is CASSYAWSAGELFF. The CDR3, as DNA: TGTGCCAGCAGTTACGCCTGGTCGGCCGGGGAGCTGTTTTTT.

The rearrangement links TRBV19 to TRBJ2-2; 9 positions agree with TRBD2. This CDR3 region has 17 residues. Trimming at V came to 6 bases and at J to 1 base, leaving 9 bases not matched to a gene. The germline gives CDR1 LNHDA, CDR2 SQIVND (reference sequence). CDR3 amino acids: CASRGAGGPGNTGELFF. CDR3 bases: TGTGCCAGTAGGGGCGCGGGAGGGCCCGGGAACACCGGGGAGCTGTTTTTT.

The V gene is TRBV5-1, the J gene TRBJ2-1; TRBD2 matches at 14 bases. This CDR3 is built from 15 residues. From germline, CDR1 is SGHRS and CDR2 YFSETQ. V was pared by 3 bases and J by 9 bases, with 5 bases of the junction left unmatched. The CDR3 region has the DNA TGCGCCAGCAGCTCCGGACTAGCGGGAGGAGGTGAGCAGTTCTTC. This translates into CASSSGLAGGGEQFF.